This T cell receptor (beta chain) was sequenced during a study of CD8 T cells in Susac syndrome. Reverse transcription of roughly 0.5 to 1 ug RNA used random hexamers. Amplification of the TCR beta CDR3 was carried out by immunoSEQ multiplex PCR, which spanned a total of 54 Vbeta and 13 Jbeta segments. TCRdb itself ran the immunoSEQ multiplex PCR reads through MiXCR, one entry per CDR3 protein. Here the sample spans some 200,000 distinct CDR3 sequences, 90% to 95% being singletons. The ends were cut back, 6 bases at V and 2 bases at J, with 8 bases in the middle. CDR3 length equals 12 residues. Germline V gene data show CDR1 as SQVTM and CDR2 as ANQGSEA. The multiple sclerosis controls comprised treatment-naive patients whose relapsing-remitting disease was stable or active. While CD8+ and CD4+ T cells were isolated negatively, TEMRA cells were enriched by FACS.

Sequencing input: CD4+ T cells from PBMCs. This sequence originates from a human donor with multiple sclerosis. The chain employs TRBV29-1 and TRBJ2-1; D is undetermined. CDR3 amino acids: CSVSDTYNEQFF. In DNA, the CDR3 is TGCAGCGTGTCCGATACCTACAATGAGCAGTTCTTC.